This entry features one T cell receptor (beta chain) sequence. V lost 6 bases, J lost 5 bases, and 4 bases stayed unmatched. The CDR3 contains 13 residues. CDR1 and CDR2 (germline): SNHLY, FYNNEI. This sample is drawn from a study of CD8 T cells in Susac syndrome. The authors reverse transcribed roughly 0.5 to 1 ug RNA with random hexamers. Coverage of TCR beta CDR3 amplification by immunoSEQ multiplex PCR extended to 54 Vbeta and 13 Jbeta. TCRdb called the immunoSEQ multiplex PCR reads again in MiXCR, with one record for every CDR3 protein. In the table there are tens of thousands of distinct CDR3 sequences, 93% of which are singletons.

This receptor was obtained from a human donor in good health. This chain connects TRBV2 to TRBJ2-5, with 9 bases matching TRBD1. Sequenced input: CD8+ T cells from PBMCs. CDR3 region: CASRQQGAETQYF. Written as DNA, the CDR3 is TGTGCCAGCAGACAACAGGGGGCCGAGACCCAGTACTTC.